This T cell receptor (beta chain) was obtained from a study of blood T cell repertoires in COVID-19. On the study more broadly: Samples taken during acute and convalescent COVID-19 were collected in the United States, Italy and Spain. Sample material is recorded as cDNA or gDNA derived from T cells, B-cell-depleted T cells, or PBMCs.

The CDR3 totals 13 residues. V lost 5 bases to trimming and J lost 5 bases; unmatched junction nucleotides: 5. The germline CDR1 and CDR2 sequences are SEHNR and FQNEAQ (reference sequence). Per the authors' pipeline: Cell counts per sample came from amplifying reference gene primers. Produced via immunoSEQ multiplex PCR; TCRdb's table is partial and in-frame only. V, J and clone size are taken as reported in that table, and D and trimming were inferred from the DNA itself. The table lists 30,000 to 35,000 clones, around 80% of them singletons. The chain recombines TRBV7-9 with TRBJ1-1; 7 bases are a match to TRBD1. Sequenced material: peripheral blood. This sequence originates from an elderly man with active or convalescent COVID-19. In nucleotides, the CDR3 is TGTGCCAGCAGCCCCTCAGGGGGTACTGAAGCTTTCTTT. This codes for CASSPSGGTEAFF.